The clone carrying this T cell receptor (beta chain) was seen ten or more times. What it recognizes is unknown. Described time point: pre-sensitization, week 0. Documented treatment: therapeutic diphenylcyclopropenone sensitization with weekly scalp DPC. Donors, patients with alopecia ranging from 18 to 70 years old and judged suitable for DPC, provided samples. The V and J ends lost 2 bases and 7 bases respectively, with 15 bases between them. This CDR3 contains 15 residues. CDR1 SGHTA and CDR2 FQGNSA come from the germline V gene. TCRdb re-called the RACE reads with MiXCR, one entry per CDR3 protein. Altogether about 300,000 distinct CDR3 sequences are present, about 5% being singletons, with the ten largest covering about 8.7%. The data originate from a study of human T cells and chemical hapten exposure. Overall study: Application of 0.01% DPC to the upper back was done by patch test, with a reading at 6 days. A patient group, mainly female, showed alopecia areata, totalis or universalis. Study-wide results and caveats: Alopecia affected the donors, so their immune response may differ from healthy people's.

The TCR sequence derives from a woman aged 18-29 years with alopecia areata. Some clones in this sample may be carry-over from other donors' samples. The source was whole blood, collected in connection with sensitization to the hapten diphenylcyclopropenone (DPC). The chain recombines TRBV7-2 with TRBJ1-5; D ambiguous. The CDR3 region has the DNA TGTGCCAGCAGCTTAACCACAGACGTGGGGCAGCCCCAGCATTTT. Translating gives CASSLTTDVGQPQHF. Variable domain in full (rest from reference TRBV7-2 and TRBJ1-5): GAGVSQSPSNKVTEKGKDVELRCDPISGHTALYWYRQSLGQGLEFLIYFQGNSAPDKSGLPSDRFSAERTGGSVSTLTIQRTQQEDSAVYLCASSLTTDVGQPQHFGDGTRLSIL.